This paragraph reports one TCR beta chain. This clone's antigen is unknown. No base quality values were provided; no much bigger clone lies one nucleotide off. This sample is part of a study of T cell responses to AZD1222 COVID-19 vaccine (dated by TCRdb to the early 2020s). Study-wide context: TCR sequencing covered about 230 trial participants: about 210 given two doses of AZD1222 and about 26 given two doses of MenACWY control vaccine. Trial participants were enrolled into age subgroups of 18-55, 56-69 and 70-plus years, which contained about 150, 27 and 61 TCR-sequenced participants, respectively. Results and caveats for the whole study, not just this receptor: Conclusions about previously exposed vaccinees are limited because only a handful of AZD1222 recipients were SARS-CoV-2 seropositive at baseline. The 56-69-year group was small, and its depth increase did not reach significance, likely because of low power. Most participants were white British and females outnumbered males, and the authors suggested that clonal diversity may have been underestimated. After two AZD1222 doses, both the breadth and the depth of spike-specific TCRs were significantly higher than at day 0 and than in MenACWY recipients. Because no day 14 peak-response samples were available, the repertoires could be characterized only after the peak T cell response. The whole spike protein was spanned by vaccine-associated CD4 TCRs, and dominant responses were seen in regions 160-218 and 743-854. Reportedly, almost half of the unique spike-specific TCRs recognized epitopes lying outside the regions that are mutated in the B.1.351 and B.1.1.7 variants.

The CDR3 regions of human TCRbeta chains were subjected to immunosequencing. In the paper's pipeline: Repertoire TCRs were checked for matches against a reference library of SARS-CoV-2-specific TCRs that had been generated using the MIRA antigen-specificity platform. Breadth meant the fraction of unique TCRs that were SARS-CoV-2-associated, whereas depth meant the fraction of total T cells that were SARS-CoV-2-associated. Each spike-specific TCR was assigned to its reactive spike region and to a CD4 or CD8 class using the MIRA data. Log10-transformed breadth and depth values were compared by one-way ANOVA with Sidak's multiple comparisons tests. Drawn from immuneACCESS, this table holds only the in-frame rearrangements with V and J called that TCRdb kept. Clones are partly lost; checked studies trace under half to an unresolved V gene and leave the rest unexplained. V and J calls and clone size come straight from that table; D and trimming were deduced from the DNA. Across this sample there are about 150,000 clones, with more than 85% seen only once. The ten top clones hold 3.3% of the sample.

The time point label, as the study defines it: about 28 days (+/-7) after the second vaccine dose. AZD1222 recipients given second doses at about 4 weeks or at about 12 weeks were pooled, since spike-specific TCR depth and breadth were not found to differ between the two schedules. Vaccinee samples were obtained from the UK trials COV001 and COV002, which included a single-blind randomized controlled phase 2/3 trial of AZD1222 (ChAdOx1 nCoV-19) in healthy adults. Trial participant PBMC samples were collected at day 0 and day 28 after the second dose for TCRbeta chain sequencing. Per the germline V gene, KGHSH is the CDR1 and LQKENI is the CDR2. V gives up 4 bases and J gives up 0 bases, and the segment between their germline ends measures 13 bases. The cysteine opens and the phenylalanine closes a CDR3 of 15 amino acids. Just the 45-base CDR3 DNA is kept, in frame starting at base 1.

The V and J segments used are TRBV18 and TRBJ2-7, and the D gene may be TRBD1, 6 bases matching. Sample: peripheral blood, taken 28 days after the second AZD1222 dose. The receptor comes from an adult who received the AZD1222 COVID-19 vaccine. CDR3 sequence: CASSRVGHSSYEQYF. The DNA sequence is TGTGCCAGCTCACGGGTGGGACACAGCTCCTACGAGCAGTACTTC.